The present T cell receptor beta chain was sequenced within a study of T cells expressing NK-cell markers. On the study more broadly: Sorted T-cell subsets CD3+CD56+NKG2C+, CD3+CD56+NKG2C- and CD3+CD56-NKG2C+ were TCR beta-sequenced.

Whole-study findings and limits: Among CD8+ T cells from roughly six donors, dominant NKG2C+ clonotypes accounted for roughly 1.0-7.0%. Uncertainty persisted over the HCMV specificity of expanded NKG2C+ T cell clones.

TCRdb re-called the 5' RACE reads; every CDR3 protein appears as one record, without DNA. The sample is made up of about 550,000 distinct CDR3 sequences, and the top ten hold roughly 3.4% of it. Concerning this clonotype itself: Its antigen is currently unknown.

Germline-derived CDR1 and CDR2 are SGHRS and YFSETQ. This CDR3 comprises 15 residues. The TCR was taken from a young man in good health. The chain uses TRBV5-1 and TRBJ2-3; TCRdb designates TRBD2, a call that cannot be tested without DNA. The sample comprised blood T cells: a sorted CD56 or NKG2C T cell subset, CD4+ or CD8+ T cells, or bulk PBMC T cells (not recorded which). The chain's CDR3 is CASSFTAGGSDTQYF.